What follows is one T cell receptor beta chain and its context. Its antigen is as yet unknown. As the method for making TCR beta libraries, quantitative 5'-RACE with molecular barcodes was used. One entry per CDR3 protein results from TCRdb running MiXCR on the 5' RACE reads. The sample consists of about 130,000 distinct CDR3 sequences, around 13% of them appearing once. This entry is derived from a study of CD8 T cells in ankylosing spondylitis. Study-wide findings and caveats: Both synovial fluid and blood in reactive arthritis had previously been reported to carry some motif variants. The study looked at matched synovial fluid samples from ankylosing spondylitis patients. Disease-linked clones were reported to be significantly enriched there.

CDR3 length: 14 amino acids. Germline loops: CDR1 MNHEY, CDR2 SMNVEV (reference sequence). V lost 6 bases to trimming and J lost 1 base; unmatched junction nucleotides: 2. This rearrangement joins TRBV27 to TRBJ1-5, with 8 bases fitting TRBD1. Sequences were obtained from blood, either unsorted or a sorted T cell fraction (not recorded which). The receptor's source is a female donor with ankylosing spondylitis or in good health (not recorded which). In DNA, the CDR3 is TGTGCCAGCAGACAGGGGGGCAGCAATCAGCCCCAGCATTTT. Protein: CASRQGGSNQPQHF.